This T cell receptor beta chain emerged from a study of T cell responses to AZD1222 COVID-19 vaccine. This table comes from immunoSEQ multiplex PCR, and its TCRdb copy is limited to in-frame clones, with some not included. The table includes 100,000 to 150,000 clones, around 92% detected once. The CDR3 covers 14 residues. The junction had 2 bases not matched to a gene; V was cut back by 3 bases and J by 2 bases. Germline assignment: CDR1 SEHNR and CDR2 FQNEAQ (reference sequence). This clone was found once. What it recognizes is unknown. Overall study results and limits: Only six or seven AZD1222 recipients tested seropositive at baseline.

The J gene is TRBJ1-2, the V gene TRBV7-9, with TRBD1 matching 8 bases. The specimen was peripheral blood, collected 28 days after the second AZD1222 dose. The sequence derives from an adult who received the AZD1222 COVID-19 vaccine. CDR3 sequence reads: CASSFTGGNYGYTF. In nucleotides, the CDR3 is TGTGCCAGCAGCTTCACAGGGGGGAACTATGGCTACACCTTC.